This TCR beta chain was recovered during a study of neurological immune-mediated disorders. General study points: The study found no CDR3 amino acid sequences shared by expanded clones across subjects, suggesting private repertoires in all groups.

In this sample, this clonotype turned up many times. Its specificity is unknown. Synthesis of cDNA was accomplished via 5'RACE employing 10-nucleotide random UMIs. Sequencing runs each yielded over 170 million TCR-beta sequences from 15-18 subjects. Each CDR3 protein gets one entry after TCRdb re-called the 5' RACE reads with MiXCR. This sample carries roughly 75,000 distinct CDR3 sequences, around 13% of them seen once, and the ten largest clones take around 4.3%. The time point was: longitudinal time-point 1 (baseline). The unsorted libraries were made from 2 million PBMCs kept at -80 C. This CDR3 has 14 amino acids. V shed 4 bases, J shed 0 bases, and the junction held 3 bases outside the gene matches. Germline V gene lookup returns CDR1 SGHRS and CDR2 YFSETQ.

The chain joins TRBV5-1 to TRBJ2-7; 8 nucleotides match TRBD2. The sample taken for sequencing was PBMCs. This TCR came from a female donor with HTLV-1-associated myelopathy (HAM/TSP). DNA for the CDR3: TGCGCCAGCAGCGCGACTAGCGTCTCCTACGAGCAGTACTTC. Its translation is CASSATSVSYEQYF.